There are many counts of the clone carrying this TCR beta chain. The antigen remains undetermined. The sample originates from a study of T cells in Graves' hyperthyroidism and ophthalmopathy. Whole-study findings and limits: Clonotypes that were expanded in thyroid above 0.001 mostly appeared in blood too.

RNA transcripts served as the template for amplifying TCR beta CDR3 regions. The HTBI primer set was used in a first-round RT-PCR of the TCR CDR3. TCRdb used MiXCR to reprocess the multiplex PCR reads, holding one entry per CDR3 protein. Among 400,000 to 550,000 distinct CDR3 sequences listed, approximately 14% were seen once. CDR1 PRHDT and CDR2 FYEKMQ come from the germline V gene (reference sequence). V was trimmed by 0 bases and J by 0 bases, leaving 12 bases between them. The CDR3 has 16 residues. Researchers barred patients who had uncontrolled infection, other autoimmune disease, pregnancy or lactation. Diagnosis rested on symptoms, serum thyroxine and TRAb, thyroid ultrasound, and orbital computed tomography.

The chain employs TRBV13 and TRBJ2-7; no reliable D call. The sequence was collected from a woman aged 18 to 35 with Graves' hyperthyroidism. Material: blood. The chain's CDR3 is CASSLGGSFNSYEQYF. The CDR3 region has the DNA TGTGCCAGCAGCTTAGGAGGATCATTCAACTCCTACGAGCAGTACTTC.